This TCR beta chain was sequenced for a study of cytomegalovirus exposure and HLA in healthy donors. General study points: The later analysis indicated that the majority of CMV-associated TCR beta chains appeared HLA-restricted.

The PCR made use of 60 Vbeta and 13 Jbeta primers. Sequencing used immunoSEQ multiplex PCR; TCRdb keeps in-frame clones, though not all of them. The sample has about 140,000 clones; around 72% are singletons. Trimming took off 2 bases at V and 5 bases at J, with 13 bases between the two ends. The CDR3 length is 14 residues. Germline lookup yields CDR1 SGHVS and CDR2 FNYEAQ. Points on this clone: Its specificity is unknown.

This sequence joins TRBV7-6 and TRBJ2-7; weak D call: TRBD1 (5 bases). This sequence originates from a man aged 35-49 years in good health and CMV-seronegative. Sequences were obtained from PBMCs. CDR3 in DNA: TGTGCCAGCAGCTTAAGTCAGGGTTTCCACGAGCAGTACTTC. It yields the protein CASSLSQGFHEQYF.